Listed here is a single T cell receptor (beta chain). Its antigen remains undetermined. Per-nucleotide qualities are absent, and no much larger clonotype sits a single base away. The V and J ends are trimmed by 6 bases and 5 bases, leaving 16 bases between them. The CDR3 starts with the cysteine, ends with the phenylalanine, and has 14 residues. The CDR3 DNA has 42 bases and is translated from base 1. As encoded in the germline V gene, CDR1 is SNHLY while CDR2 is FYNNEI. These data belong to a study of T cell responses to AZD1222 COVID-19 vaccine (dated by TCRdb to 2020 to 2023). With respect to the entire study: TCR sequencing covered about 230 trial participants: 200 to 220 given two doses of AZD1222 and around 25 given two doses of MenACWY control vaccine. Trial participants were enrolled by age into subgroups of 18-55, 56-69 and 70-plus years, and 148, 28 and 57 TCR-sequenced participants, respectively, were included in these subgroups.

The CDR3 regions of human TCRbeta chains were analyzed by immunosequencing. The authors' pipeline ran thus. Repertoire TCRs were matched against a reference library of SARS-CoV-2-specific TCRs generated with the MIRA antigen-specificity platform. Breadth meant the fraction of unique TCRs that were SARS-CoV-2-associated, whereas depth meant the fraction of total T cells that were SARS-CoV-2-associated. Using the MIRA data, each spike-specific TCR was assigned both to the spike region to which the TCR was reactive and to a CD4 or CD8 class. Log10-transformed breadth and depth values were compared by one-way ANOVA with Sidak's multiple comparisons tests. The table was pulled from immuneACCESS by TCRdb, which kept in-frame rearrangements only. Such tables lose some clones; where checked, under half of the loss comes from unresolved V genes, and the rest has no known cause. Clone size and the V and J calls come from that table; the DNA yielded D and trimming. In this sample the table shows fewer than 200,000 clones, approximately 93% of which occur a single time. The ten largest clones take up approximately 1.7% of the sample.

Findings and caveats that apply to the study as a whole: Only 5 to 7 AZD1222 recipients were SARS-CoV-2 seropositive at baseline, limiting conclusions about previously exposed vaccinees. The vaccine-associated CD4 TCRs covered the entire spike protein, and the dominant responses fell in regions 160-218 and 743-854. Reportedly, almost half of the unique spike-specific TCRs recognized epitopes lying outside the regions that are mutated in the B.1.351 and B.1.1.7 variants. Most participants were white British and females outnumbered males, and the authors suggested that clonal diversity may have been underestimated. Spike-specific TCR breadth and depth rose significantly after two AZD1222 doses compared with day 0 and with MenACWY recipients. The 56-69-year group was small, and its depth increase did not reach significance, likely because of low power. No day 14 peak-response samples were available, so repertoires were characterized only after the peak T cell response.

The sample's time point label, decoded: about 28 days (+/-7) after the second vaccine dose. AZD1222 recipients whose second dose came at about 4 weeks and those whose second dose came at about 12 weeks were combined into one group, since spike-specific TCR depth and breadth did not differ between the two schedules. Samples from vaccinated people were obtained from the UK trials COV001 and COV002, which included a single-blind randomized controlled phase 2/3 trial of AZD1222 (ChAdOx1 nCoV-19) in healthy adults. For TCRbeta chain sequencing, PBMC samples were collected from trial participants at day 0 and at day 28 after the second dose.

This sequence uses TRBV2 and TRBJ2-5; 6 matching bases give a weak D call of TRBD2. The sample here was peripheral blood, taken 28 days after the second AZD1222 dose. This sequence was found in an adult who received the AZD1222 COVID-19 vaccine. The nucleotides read TGTGCCAGCAGAGGGACTCTAAATCAGGAGACCCAGTACTTC. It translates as CASRGTLNQETQYF.